A selection of T cell receptor beta chains follows, all from one sample in a study of CD8+ T cells in alopecia areata. Method: immunoSEQ multiplex PCR; TCRdb's copy keeps in-frame clones and lacks some. This sample carries hundreds of thousands of clones, roughly 57% of them seen once, and the ten largest clones take 0.45%. The source was CD4+ T cells sorted from blood, collected at week 0. Receptors were obtained from a human donor with alopecia areata. CDR3s include the opening cysteine and the closing phenylalanine or tryptophan. D genes are given only for firm matches. Clone size is shown for a subset of rows, as once, few, many or a class of expanded clone.

.	TRBV18	TRBJ1-2	TRBD1	TGTGCCAGCTCACCGGTCCAGGGGGAAAAGAACTATGGCTACACCTTC	CASSPVQGEKNYGYTF
.	TRBV29-1	TRBJ2-1	TRBD1	TGCAGCGTTGGGGGGACAGGGTCCTACAATGAGCAGTTCTTC	CSVGGTGSYNEQFF
.	TRBV19	TRBJ2-7	.	TGTGCCAGTAGTCGACCAGACAGCTACGAGCAGTACTTC	CASSRPDSYEQYF
.	TRBV11-2	TRBJ1-2	.	TGTGCCAGCAGCTTACAACAGGGAAAGGGCTACACCTTC	CASSLQQGKGYTF
.	TRBV28	TRBJ1-5	TRBD1	TGTGCCAGCAGGCCCGGACAGGTAGTTAATCAGCCCCAGCATTTT	CASRPGQVVNQPQHF
.	TRBV30	TRBJ1-1	.	TGTGCCTGGAGTGAAGACCAGGAGAGGGCAGCTTTCTTT	CAWSEDQERAAFF
.	TRBV30	TRBJ2-7	.	TGTGCCTGGAGTGTCCGGCTTAACTACGAGCAGTACTTC	CAWSVRLNYEQYF
once	TRBV4-1	TRBJ1-2	.	TGCGCCAGCAGCCATGTACTCCAGGACGGGGGCTACACCTTC	CASSHVLQDGGYTF
.	TRBV27	TRBJ2-7	.	TGTGCCAGCAGCGACAACAGGGTCCACGAGCAGTACTTC	CASSDNRVHEQYF
.	TRBV7-9	TRBJ2-5	TRBD2	TGTGCCAGCAGCTTACAGCGGGAACAAGAGACCCAGTACTTC	CASSLQREQETQYF
.	TRBV5-1	TRBJ2-4	.	TGCGCCAGCAGCTCAGCCGAAAACATTCAGTACTTC	CASSSAENIQYF
.	TRBV30	TRBJ1-1	TRBD1	TGTGCCTGGGGGACAGGGTGGAACACTGAAGCTTTCTTT	CAWGTGWNTEAFF
once	TRBV6-1	TRBJ2-7	TRBD1	TGTGCCAGCAGTGACCCCGGGACAGGAGGCTACGAGCAGTACTTC	CASSDPGTGGYEQYF
.	TRBV7-9	TRBJ1-1	TRBD1	TGTGCCAGCAGCTGGGGAGGACAGGGTTCTGAAGCTTTCTTT	CASSWGGQGSEAFF
.	TRBV11-2	TRBJ2-4	.	TGTGCCAGCAGCTTAGTAGTGGGAAACATTCAGTACTTC	CASSLVVGNIQYF
few	TRBV30	TRBJ2-2	.	TGTGCCTGGAGTAGACCGAGGAGCACCGGGGAGCTGTTTTTT	CAWSRPRSTGELFF
.	TRBV30	TRBJ2-1	.	TGTGCCTGGATCCGGGTGTATGAGCAGTTCTTC	CAWIRVYEQFF
.	TRBV1	TRBJ2-5	.	TGCACCAGCAGGGATTCGCTAGGCGGGGGGACGGAGACCCAGTACTTC	CTSRDSLGGGTETQYF
.	TRBV30	TRBJ2-3	TRBD2	TGTGCCTTGTCGGGGGGAGGGCCAAGGTTCACAGATACGCAGTATTTT	CALSGGGPRFTDTQYF
.	TRBV29-1	TRBJ2-2	.	TGCAGCGTTGGGACTCTTCACACCGGGGAGCTGTTTTTT	CSVGTLHTGELFF
few	TRBV2	TRBJ2-7	.	TGTGCCAGCACCCCTACGGGTGTTTCCTACGAGCAGTACTTC	CASTPTGVSYEQYF
.	TRBV7-8	TRBJ1-2	.	TGTGCCAGCAGCCTTATTGGGGACACCCCGGCGGGTGGCTACACCTTC	CASSLIGDTPAGGYTF
.	TRBV7-3	TRBJ2-2	TRBD2	TGTGCCAGCGCAAACGGGAGGTCAAGCACCGGGGAGCTGTTTTTT	CASANGRSSTGELFF
.	TRBV29-1	TRBJ2-1	TRBD2	TGCAGCGTCCACGTAGCGGGACCCCCCTACAATGAGCAGTTCTTC	CSVHVAGPPYNEQFF
.	TRBV30	TRBJ1-2	.	TGTGCCTGGAGCCTCGGGGGGGCCCGCGGCTACACCTTC	CAWSLGGARGYTF
few	TRBV23-1	TRBJ1-1	.	TGCGCCAGCAGCCTCACTCGGGGGGTTGGCACTGAAGCTTTCTTT	CASSLTRGVGTEAFF
.	TRBV27	TRBJ2-5	.	TGTGCCAGCAGTTTATCCACAAACCCCCAAGAGACCCAGTACTTC	CASSLSTNPQETQYF
.	TRBV9	TRBJ2-5	.	TGTGCCAGCAGCGTAGGGCAGAGAGAGACCCAGTACTTC	CASSVGQRETQYF
.	TRBV6-5	TRBJ1-5	.	TGTGCCAGCAGTTACAACAGCTACTATCAGCCCCAGCATTTT	CASSYNSYYQPQHF
.	TRBV5-1	TRBJ2-4	.	TGCGCCAGCAAATCTACAGGGCCCAAAAACATTCAGTACTTC	CASKSTGPKNIQYF
few	TRBV30	TRBJ2-1	TRBD2	TGTGCCTGGAGTGTACTCGGGAGGATTTACCACAATGAGCAGTTCTTC	CAWSVLGRIYHNEQFF
.	TRBV30	TRBJ1-5	.	TGTGCCTGGAGTGTACAGTTAGGGAATCAGCCCCAGCATTTT	CAWSVQLGNQPQHF
.	TRBV18	TRBJ2-6	.	TGTGCCAGCTCACCACTACCAGGGGGGAGCTCTGGGGCCAACGTCCTGACTTTC	CASSPLPGGSSGANVLTF
.	TRBV5-1	TRBJ2-3	TRBD2	TGCGCCAGCAGCTTGTGGGGCAGCGGGGCCACAGATACGCAGTATTTT	CASSLWGSGATDTQYF
few	TRBV6-6	TRBJ2-3	TRBD2	TGTGCCAGCACCTTAAGCGGGGGGCATGGAGATACGCAGTATTTT	CASTLSGGHGDTQYF
.	TRBV4-1	TRBJ1-5	.	TGCGCCAGCAGCCAAGATACCTGGCAGCCCCAGCATTTT	CASSQDTWQPQHF